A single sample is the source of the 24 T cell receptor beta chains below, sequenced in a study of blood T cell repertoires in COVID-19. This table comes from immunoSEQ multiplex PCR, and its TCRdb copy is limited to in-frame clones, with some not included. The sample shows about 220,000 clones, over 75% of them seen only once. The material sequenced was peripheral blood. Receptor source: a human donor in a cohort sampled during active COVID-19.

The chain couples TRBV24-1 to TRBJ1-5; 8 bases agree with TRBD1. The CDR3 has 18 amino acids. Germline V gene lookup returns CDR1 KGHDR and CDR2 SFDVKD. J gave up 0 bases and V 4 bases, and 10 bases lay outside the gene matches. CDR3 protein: CATSDRGQGRNSNQPQHF. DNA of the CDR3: TGTGCCACCAGTGACCGCGGACAGGGCCGGAATAGCAATCAGCCCCAGCATTTT.

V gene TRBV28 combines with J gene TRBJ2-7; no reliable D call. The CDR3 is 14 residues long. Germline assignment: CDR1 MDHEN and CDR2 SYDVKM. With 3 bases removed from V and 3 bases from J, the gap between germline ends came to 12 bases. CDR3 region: CASSFPSPYYEQYF. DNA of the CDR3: TGTGCCAGCAGTTTCCCGTCCCCCTACTACGAGCAGTACTTC.

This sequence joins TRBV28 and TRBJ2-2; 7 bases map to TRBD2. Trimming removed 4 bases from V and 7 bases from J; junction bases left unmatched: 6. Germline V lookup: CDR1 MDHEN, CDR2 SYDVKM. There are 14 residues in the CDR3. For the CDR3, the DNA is TGTGCCAGCAGTTGGGGAGGGATCGGCGGGGAGCTGTTTTTT. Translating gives CASSWGGIGGELFF.

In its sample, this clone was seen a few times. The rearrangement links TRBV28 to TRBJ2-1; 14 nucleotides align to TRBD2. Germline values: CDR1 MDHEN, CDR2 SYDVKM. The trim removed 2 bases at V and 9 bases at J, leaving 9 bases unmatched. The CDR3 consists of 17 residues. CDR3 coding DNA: TGTGCCAGCAGTTTAAGCCCGGGACTAGCGGGAGTAGGTGAGCAGTTCTTC. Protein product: CASSLSPGLAGVGEQFF.

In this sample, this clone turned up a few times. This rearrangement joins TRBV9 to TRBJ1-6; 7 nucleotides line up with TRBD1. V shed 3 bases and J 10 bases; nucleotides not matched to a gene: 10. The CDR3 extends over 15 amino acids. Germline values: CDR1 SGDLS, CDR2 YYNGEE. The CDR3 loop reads CASSAGATGDSPLHF. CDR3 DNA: TGTGCCAGCAGCGCGGGTGCTACAGGGGACTCACCCCTCCACTTT.

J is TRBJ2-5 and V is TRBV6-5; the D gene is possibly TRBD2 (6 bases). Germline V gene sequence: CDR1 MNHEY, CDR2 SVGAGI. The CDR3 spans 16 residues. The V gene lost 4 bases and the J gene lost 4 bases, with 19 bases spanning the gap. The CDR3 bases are TGTGCCAGCAGTTCATTAGCGTTTGGGACTTCAGAGACCCAGTACTTC. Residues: CASSSLAFGTSETQYF.

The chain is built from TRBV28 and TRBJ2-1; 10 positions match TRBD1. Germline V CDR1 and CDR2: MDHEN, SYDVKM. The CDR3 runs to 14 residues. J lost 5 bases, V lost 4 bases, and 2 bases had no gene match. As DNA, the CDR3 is TGTGCCAGCAGTTGGGACAGGGGAGACAATGAGCAGTTCTTC. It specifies CASSWDRGDNEQFF.

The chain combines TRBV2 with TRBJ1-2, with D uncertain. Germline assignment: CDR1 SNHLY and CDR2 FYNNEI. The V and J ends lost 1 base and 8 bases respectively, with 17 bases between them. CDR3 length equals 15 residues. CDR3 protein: CASSEDRLGLGGYTF. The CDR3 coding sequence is TGTGCCAGCAGTGAAGATCGCTTAGGACTCGGCGGCTACACCTTC.

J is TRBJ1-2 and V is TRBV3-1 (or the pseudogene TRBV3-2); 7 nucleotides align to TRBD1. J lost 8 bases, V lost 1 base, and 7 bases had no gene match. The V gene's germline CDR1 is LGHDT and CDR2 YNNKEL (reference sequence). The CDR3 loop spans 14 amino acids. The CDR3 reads CASSQGQGLGGYTF. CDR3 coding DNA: TGTGCCAGCAGCCAAGGACAGGGTCTAGGAGGCTACACCTTC.

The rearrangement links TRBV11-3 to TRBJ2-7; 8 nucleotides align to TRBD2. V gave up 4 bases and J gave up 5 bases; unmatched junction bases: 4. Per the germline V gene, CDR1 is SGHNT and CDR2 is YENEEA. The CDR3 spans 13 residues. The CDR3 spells CASSSSGSDEQYF. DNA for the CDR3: TGTGCCAGCAGCTCGAGCGGGAGTGACGAGCAGTACTTC. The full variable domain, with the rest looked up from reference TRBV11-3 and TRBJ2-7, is EAGVVQSPRYKIIEKKQPVAFWCNPISGHNTLYWYLQNLGQGPELLIRYENEEAVDDSQLPKDRFSAERLKGVDSTLKIQPAELGDSAVYLCASSSSGSDEQYFGPGTRLTVT.

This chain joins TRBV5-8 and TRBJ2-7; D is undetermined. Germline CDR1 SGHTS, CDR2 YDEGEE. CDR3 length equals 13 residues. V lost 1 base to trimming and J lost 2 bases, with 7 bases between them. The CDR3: CASSLNGAYEQYF. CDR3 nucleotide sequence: TGTGCCAGCAGCTTGAACGGAGCCTACGAGCAGTACTTC.

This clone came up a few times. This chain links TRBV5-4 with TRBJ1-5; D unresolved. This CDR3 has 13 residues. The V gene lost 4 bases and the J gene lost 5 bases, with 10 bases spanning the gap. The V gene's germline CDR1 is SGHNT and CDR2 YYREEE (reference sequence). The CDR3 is CASSAGEYQPQHF. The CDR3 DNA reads TGTGCCAGCAGCGCGGGAGAATATCAGCCCCAGCATTTT.

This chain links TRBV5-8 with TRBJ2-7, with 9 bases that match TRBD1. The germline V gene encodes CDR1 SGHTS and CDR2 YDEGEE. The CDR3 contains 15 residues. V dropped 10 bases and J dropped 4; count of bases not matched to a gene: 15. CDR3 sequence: CAGRQGDRGGYEQYF. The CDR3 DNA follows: TGTGCCGGACGTCAGGGCGACAGGGGGGGGTACGAGCAGTACTTC.

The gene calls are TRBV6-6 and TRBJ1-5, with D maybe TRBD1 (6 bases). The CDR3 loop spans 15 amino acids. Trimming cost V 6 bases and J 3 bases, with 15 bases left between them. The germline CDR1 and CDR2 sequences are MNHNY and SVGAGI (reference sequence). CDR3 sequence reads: CASSPGQNYNQPQHF. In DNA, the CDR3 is TGTGCCAGCAGCCCAGGACAGAACTACAATCAGCCCCAGCATTTT.

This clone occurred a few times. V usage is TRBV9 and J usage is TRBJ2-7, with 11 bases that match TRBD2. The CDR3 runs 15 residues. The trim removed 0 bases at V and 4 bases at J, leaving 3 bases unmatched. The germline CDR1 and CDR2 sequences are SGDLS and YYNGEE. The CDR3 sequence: CASSVGTSGPYEQYF. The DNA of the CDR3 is TGTGCCAGCAGCGTAGGGACTAGCGGGCCTTACGAGCAGTACTTC. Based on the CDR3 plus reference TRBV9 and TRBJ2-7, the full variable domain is DSGVTQTPKHLITATGQRVTLRCSPRSGDLSVYWYQQSLDQGLQFLIQYYNGEERAKGNILERFSAQQFPDLHSELNLSSLELGDSALYFCASSVGTSGPYEQYFGPGTRLTVT.

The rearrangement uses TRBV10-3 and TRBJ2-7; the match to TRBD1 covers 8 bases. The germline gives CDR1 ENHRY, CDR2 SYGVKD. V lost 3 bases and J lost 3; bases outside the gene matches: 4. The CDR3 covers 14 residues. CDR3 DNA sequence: TGTGCCATCAGTGACCGGGACAGGAGCTACGAGCAGTACTTC. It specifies CAISDRDRSYEQYF.

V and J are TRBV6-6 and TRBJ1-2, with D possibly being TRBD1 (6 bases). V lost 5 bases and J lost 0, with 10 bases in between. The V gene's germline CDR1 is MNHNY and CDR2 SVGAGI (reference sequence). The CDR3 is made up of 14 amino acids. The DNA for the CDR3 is TGTGCCAGCAGTCCCGGGACATCTAACTATGGCTACACCTTC. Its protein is CASSPGTSNYGYTF.

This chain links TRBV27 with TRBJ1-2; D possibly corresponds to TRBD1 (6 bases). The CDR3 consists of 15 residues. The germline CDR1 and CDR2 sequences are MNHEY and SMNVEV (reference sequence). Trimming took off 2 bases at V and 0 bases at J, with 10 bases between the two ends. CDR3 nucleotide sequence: TGTGCCAGCAGTTTACTTGGGGGCCCTAACTATGGCTACACCTTC. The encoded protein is CASSLLGGPNYGYTF.

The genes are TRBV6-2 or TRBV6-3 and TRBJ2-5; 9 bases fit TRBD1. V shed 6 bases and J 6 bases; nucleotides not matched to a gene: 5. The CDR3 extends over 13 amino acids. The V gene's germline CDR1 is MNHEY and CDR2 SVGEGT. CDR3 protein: CASSTGGAKTQYF. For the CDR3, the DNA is TGTGCCAGCAGCACAGGGGGCGCGAAGACCCAGTACTTC.

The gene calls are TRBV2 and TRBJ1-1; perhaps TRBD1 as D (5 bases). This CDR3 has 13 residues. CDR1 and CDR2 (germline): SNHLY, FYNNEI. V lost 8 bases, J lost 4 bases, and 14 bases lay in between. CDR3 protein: CASSVGLGTEAFF. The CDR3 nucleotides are TGTGCCAGCTCGGTGGGGCTCGGCACTGAAGCTTTCTTT.

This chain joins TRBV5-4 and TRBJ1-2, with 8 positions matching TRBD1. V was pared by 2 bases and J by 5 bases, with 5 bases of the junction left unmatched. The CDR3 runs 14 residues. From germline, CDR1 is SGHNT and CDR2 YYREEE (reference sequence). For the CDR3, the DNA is TGTGCCAGCAGCTTCCGGGACAGGTTATATGGCTACACCTTC. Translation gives CASSFRDRLYGYTF.

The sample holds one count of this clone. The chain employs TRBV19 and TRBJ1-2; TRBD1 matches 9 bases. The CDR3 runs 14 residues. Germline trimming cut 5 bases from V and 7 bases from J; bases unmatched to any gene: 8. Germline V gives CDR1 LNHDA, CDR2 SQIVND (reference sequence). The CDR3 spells CASSPRDRVAGYTF. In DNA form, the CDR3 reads TGTGCCAGTAGTCCCCGGGACAGGGTGGCTGGCTACACCTTC. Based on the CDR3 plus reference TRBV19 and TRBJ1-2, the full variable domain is DGGITQSPKYLFRKEGQNVTLSCEQNLNHDAMYWYRQDPGQGLRLIYYSQIVNDFQKGDIAEGYSVSREKKESFPLTVTSAQKNPTAFYLCASSPRDRVAGYTFGSGTRLTVV.

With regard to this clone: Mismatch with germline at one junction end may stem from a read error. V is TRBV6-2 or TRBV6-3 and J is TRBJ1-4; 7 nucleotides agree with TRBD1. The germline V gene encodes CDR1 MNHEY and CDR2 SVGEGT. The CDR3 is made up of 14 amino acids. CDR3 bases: TGTGCCAGCAGTCACTCAACAGGGGTGGAAAAACTGTTTTTT. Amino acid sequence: CASSHSTGVEKLFF.

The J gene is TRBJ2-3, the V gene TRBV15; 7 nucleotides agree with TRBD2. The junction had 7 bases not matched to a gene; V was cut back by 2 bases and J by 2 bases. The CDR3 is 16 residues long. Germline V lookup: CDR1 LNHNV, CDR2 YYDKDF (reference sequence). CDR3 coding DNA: TGTGCCACCAGCAGAACCTGGGACTACTTCACAGATACGCAGTATTTT. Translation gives CATSRTWDYFTDTQYF.